This is a list of T cell receptor beta chains from one sample in a study of preoperative IRX-2 immunotherapy in early breast cancer. The method was immunoSEQ multiplex PCR; TCRdb's version includes in-frame clones alone and lacks a portion of them. Among 95,000 to 100,000 clones listed, 86% were seen once. The material was tumor tissue, obtained after IRX-2 immunotherapy. Every receptor here comes from a human donor with breast cancer. Each CDR3 is given with its conserved first and last residue. Fields, in order: D gene, clone size, J gene, V gene, CDR3 DNA, CDR3 protein. The D gene is left open where the match is weak. Clone sizes are given selectively: once, few, many, or a class where the clone is expanded.

D gene: TRBD1
clone size: -
J gene: TRBJ1-4
V gene: TRBV11-3
CDR3 DNA: TGTGCCAGCAGCTTGGCGGACAGGGGAACTAATGAAAAACTGTTTTTT
CDR3 protein: CASSLADRGTNEKLFF

D gene: -
clone size: -
J gene: TRBJ1-1
V gene: TRBV10-3
CDR3 DNA: TGTGCCATCAGTGAGTCGAATGGGGGGTACCCTGAAGCTTTCTTT
CDR3 protein: CAISESNGGYPEAFF

D gene: -
clone size: -
J gene: TRBJ2-1
V gene: TRBV6-8
CDR3 DNA: TGTGCCATCGACCTTTTAACCTTGACAGTAGTCAATGAGCAGTTCTTC
CDR3 protein: CAIDLLTLTVVNEQFF

D gene: TRBD2
clone size: -
J gene: TRBJ2-1
V gene: TRBV19
CDR3 DNA: TGTGCCAGTAAAGACTCGGGACTAGCGGGTTCCAGCTCCTACAATGAGCAGTTCTTC
CDR3 protein: CASKDSGLAGSSSYNEQFF

D gene: TRBD1
clone size: -
J gene: TRBJ1-5
V gene: TRBV5-1
CDR3 DNA: TGCGCCAGCAGCCTCGGACAGGGGTCAGGTCAGCCCCAGCATTTT
CDR3 protein: CASSLGQGSGQPQHF

D gene: -
clone size: -
J gene: TRBJ1-2
V gene: TRBV28
CDR3 DNA: TGTGCCAGCAGTTTCAGCGGGTCCGACTATGGCTACACCTTC
CDR3 protein: CASSFSGSDYGYTF

D gene: TRBD1
clone size: -
J gene: TRBJ1-1
V gene: TRBV30
CDR3 DNA: TGTGCCTGGAGTCCCAGGGGGATCACTGAAGCTTTCTTT
CDR3 protein: CAWSPRGITEAFF

D gene: TRBD1
clone size: -
J gene: TRBJ1-2
V gene: TRBV19
CDR3 DNA: TGTGCCAGTAGTGCACAATCCGGGACAGGGTCCCACTATGGCTACACCTTC
CDR3 protein: CASSAQSGTGSHYGYTF

D gene: -
clone size: -
J gene: TRBJ2-3
V gene: TRBV6-8
CDR3 DNA: TGTGCCAGCAGTTACCTTCAGGGGTTTGCGCAGTATTTT
CDR3 protein: CASSYLQGFAQYF

D gene: TRBD1
clone size: -
J gene: TRBJ2-1
V gene: TRBV28
CDR3 DNA: TGTGCCAGCAGTCCCCGGGACAGTGAGCAGTTCTTC
CDR3 protein: CASSPRDSEQFF

D gene: TRBD1
clone size: -
J gene: TRBJ1-5
V gene: TRBV23-1
CDR3 DNA: TGCGCCAGCAGCCAGGGACAGGGGCCCGGCAGCAATCAGCCCCAGCATTTT
CDR3 protein: CASSQGQGPGSNQPQHF

D gene: TRBD2
clone size: -
J gene: TRBJ2-5
V gene: TRBV29-1
CDR3 DNA: TGCAGCGCCAGAGCGGGGGGCGGGGAGACCCAGTACTTC
CDR3 protein: CSARAGGGETQYF

D gene: -
clone size: -
J gene: TRBJ2-1
V gene: TRBV2
CDR3 DNA: TGTGCCAGCAGTTTCCGGGGGCAGGGTTACTCCTTAAGTGAGCAGTTCTTC
CDR3 protein: CASSFRGQGYSLSEQFF

D gene: -
clone size: -
J gene: TRBJ2-7
V gene: TRBV28
CDR3 DNA: TGTGCCAGCAGCCGGACGGCTCTGGACGAGCAGTACTTC
CDR3 protein: CASSRTALDEQYF

D gene: -
clone size: -
J gene: TRBJ1-5
V gene: TRBV6-8
CDR3 DNA: TGTGCCAGCAGTTTGGACAGCCGCCGCACTCAGCCCCAGCATTTT
CDR3 protein: CASSLDSRRTQPQHF

D gene: -
clone size: -
J gene: TRBJ1-2
V gene: TRBV6-8
CDR3 DNA: TGTGCCAGCAACAGGGTCGCCAGGGGAGATGCCTATGGCTACACCTTC
CDR3 protein: CASNRVARGDAYGYTF

D gene: -
clone size: -
J gene: TRBJ1-1
V gene: TRBV18
CDR3 DNA: TGTGCCAGCTCACCACGACCAGGGGACATGAACACTGAAGCTTTCTTT
CDR3 protein: CASSPRPGDMNTEAFF

D gene: TRBD1
clone size: -
J gene: TRBJ2-3
V gene: TRBV29-1
CDR3 DNA: TGCAGCGTTGAAGGAGGTCCGGGACAGGGAGTCCCAGATACGCAGTATTTT
CDR3 protein: CSVEGGPGQGVPDTQYF

D gene: -
clone size: -
J gene: TRBJ1-5
V gene: TRBV6-8
CDR3 DNA: TGTGCCAGCAGTTCGTTTGGAGGGAATCAGCCCCAGCATTTT
CDR3 protein: CASSSFGGNQPQHF

D gene: -
clone size: once
J gene: TRBJ2-3
V gene: TRBV7-7
CDR3 DNA: TGTGCCAGTCTCCTTAGGGGGGCGAAAGATACGCAGTATTTT
CDR3 protein: CASLLRGAKDTQYF

D gene: -
clone size: -
J gene: TRBJ1-3
V gene: TRBV10-2
CDR3 DNA: TGCGCCAGCAGTGAGTCCGGGAGTATTGGAAACACCATATATTTT
CDR3 protein: CASSESGSIGNTIYF

D gene: -
clone size: -
J gene: TRBJ1-4
V gene: TRBV11-3
CDR3 DNA: TGTGCCAGCAGGTCTGGGGGGCTAGGGAATGAAAAACTGTTTTTT
CDR3 protein: CASRSGGLGNEKLFF

D gene: -
clone size: once
J gene: TRBJ1-4
V gene: TRBV9
CDR3 DNA: TGTGCCAGCAGTACCCGGGGGGGTTTACTGTTTTTT
CDR3 protein: CASSTRGGLLFF

D gene: -
clone size: once
J gene: TRBJ2-7
V gene: TRBV6-8
CDR3 DNA: TGTGCCAGCAGTGTTCCCACCCTCGGGCAGTACTTC
CDR3 protein: CASSVPTLGQYF

D gene: TRBD2
clone size: -
J gene: TRBJ2-3
V gene: TRBV5-1
CDR3 DNA: TGCGCCAGCAGAAGAGGGACTAGCGGATTAGATACGCAGTATTTT
CDR3 protein: CASRRGTSGLDTQYF

D gene: -
clone size: -
J gene: TRBJ2-7
V gene: TRBV5-1
CDR3 DNA: TGCGCCAGCAGCTCTGGCGGGTCAGGATACTACGAGCAGTACTTC
CDR3 protein: CASSSGGSGYYEQYF

D gene: TRBD1
clone size: -
J gene: TRBJ2-6
V gene: TRBV30
CDR3 DNA: TGTGCCTGGAGTGTAAGAGGGGGCGCCCTCGTTGGGGCCAACGTCCTGACTTTC
CDR3 protein: CAWSVRGGALVGANVLTF

D gene: TRBD1
clone size: -
J gene: TRBJ1-2
V gene: TRBV28
CDR3 DNA: TGTGCCAGCGGAGGGACAGCCCCTTACTATGGCTACACCTTC
CDR3 protein: CASGGTAPYYGYTF

D gene: -
clone size: -
J gene: TRBJ1-1
V gene: TRBV19
CDR3 DNA: TGTGCCAGTAGTATCAACAGCTTAACTGAAGCTTTCTTT
CDR3 protein: CASSINSLTEAFF

D gene: -
clone size: -
J gene: TRBJ1-2
V gene: TRBV19
CDR3 DNA: TGTGCCAGTAGTATTGGGACGGCTCGCGGCTACACCTTC
CDR3 protein: CASSIGTARGYTF

D gene: -
clone size: -
J gene: TRBJ1-2
V gene: TRBV23-1
CDR3 DNA: TGCGCCAGCAGACAAGACTCAGGGAATGGCTACACCTTC
CDR3 protein: CASRQDSGNGYTF

D gene: -
clone size: -
J gene: TRBJ2-7
V gene: TRBV28
CDR3 DNA: TGTGCCAGTAATTTCTTCGGGACGGGCGGCGACGAGCAGTACTTC
CDR3 protein: CASNFFGTGGDEQYF

D gene: -
clone size: -
J gene: TRBJ1-2
V gene: TRBV6-8
CDR3 DNA: TGTGCCAGCAGTTACTCTGGACGGGCTTGGGATGGCTACACCTTC
CDR3 protein: CASSYSGRAWDGYTF

D gene: TRBD2
clone size: -
J gene: TRBJ2-3
V gene: TRBV11-3
CDR3 DNA: TGTGCCAGCAGCCCTGGGACTAGCGGGAGTTCAGATACGCAGTATTTT
CDR3 protein: CASSPGTSGSSDTQYF

D gene: -
clone size: -
J gene: TRBJ1-1
V gene: TRBV22-1
CDR3 DNA: TGTGCCAGCAGTACGACGCGAGGCACTGAAGCTTTCTTT
CDR3 protein: CASSTTRGTEAFF

D gene: -
clone size: once
J gene: TRBJ2-7
V gene: TRBV19
CDR3 DNA: TGTGCCAGTAGTATGAGAGGGACGGATTCCTACGAGCAGTACTTC
CDR3 protein: CASSMRGTDSYEQYF

D gene: -
clone size: -
J gene: TRBJ1-1
V gene: TRBV28
CDR3 DNA: TGTGCCAGCAATAAACCGAACACTGAAGCTTTCTTT
CDR3 protein: CASNKPNTEAFF

D gene: -
clone size: -
J gene: TRBJ1-1
V gene: TRBV18
CDR3 DNA: TGTGCCAGCTCACCCGGACAGAGGAACACTGAAGCTTTCTTT
CDR3 protein: CASSPGQRNTEAFF

D gene: -
clone size: -
J gene: TRBJ1-2
V gene: TRBV10-1
CDR3 DNA: TGCGCCAGCAGTGAGTCGAATATGGGGGAACTCTATGGCTACACCTTC
CDR3 protein: CASSESNMGELYGYTF

D gene: -
clone size: -
J gene: TRBJ1-1
V gene: TRBV30
CDR3 DNA: TGTGCCTGGAGTGTGCCCGGGGCTGATGAAGCTTTCTTT
CDR3 protein: CAWSVPGADEAFF

D gene: -
clone size: -
J gene: TRBJ2-1
V gene: TRBV30
CDR3 DNA: TGTGCCTGGAGCCACTACGGATCCTACAATGAGCAGTTCTTC
CDR3 protein: CAWSHYGSYNEQFF

D gene: -
clone size: -
J gene: TRBJ2-2
V gene: TRBV28
CDR3 DNA: TGTGCCAGCAGCCCTCTTCTGAGCCCCCTTGACACCGGGGAGCTGTTTTTT
CDR3 protein: CASSPLLSPLDTGELFF

D gene: TRBD1
clone size: -
J gene: TRBJ1-1
V gene: TRBV28
CDR3 DNA: TGTGCCAGCATCCCAGGGGGAGAGGGAACTGAAGCTTTCTTT
CDR3 protein: CASIPGGEGTEAFF

D gene: TRBD1
clone size: -
J gene: TRBJ2-7
V gene: TRBV28
CDR3 DNA: TGTGCCAGCAGTCCCCCATTTGGGACAGGGGTCTTGGAGCAGTACTTC
CDR3 protein: CASSPPFGTGVLEQYF